The entry that follows covers one TCR beta chain sequence. This sample is drawn from a study of patients and donors after allogeneic stem cell transplantation. V dropped 6 bases and J dropped 7 bases, with 15 bases sitting between them. The CDR3 spans 13 residues. The germline CDR1 and CDR2 sequences are MNHNS and SASEGT. MiXCR was run by TCRdb on the RT-PCR reads, yielding one entry per CDR3 protein. Of approximately 88,000 distinct CDR3 sequences listed, about 5% are singletons. The receptor's source is a human donor who was either an allogeneic HSCT recipient or a stem cell or donor lymphocyte infusion donor (not recorded which). It is not recorded whose cells these are; they may come from a transplant donor. Sample: blood, either unsorted or a sorted T cell fraction (not recorded which). V is TRBV6-1 and J is TRBJ1-2; no definite D call. The CDR3 coding sequence is TGTGCCAGCAGCCTTCGATCGAACAGTGGCTACACCTTC. Its translation: CASSLRSNSGYTF.